The entry below describes one T cell receptor beta chain. The entry originates in a study of blood T cell repertoires in COVID-19. The CDR3 loop spans 17 amino acids. Germline V gives CDR1 SGHNT, CDR2 YYREEE (reference sequence). V shed 5 bases and J 0 bases; nucleotides not matched to a gene: 6. This table comes from immunoSEQ multiplex PCR, and its TCRdb copy is limited to in-frame clones, with some not included. Of 260,000 or so clones in the sample, roughly 88% are singletons; the top ten hold just under 9.5%. V usage is TRBV5-4 and J usage is TRBJ2-3, with 13 bases aligning to TRBD2. The sequence came from a man aged 18 to 29 with active or convalescent COVID-19. Sequenced: peripheral blood. The CDR3 spells CASRPGTSGASTDTQYF. CDR3 DNA: TGTGCCAGCAGACCCGGGACTAGCGGGGCCAGCACAGATACGCAGTATTTT.